These 31 T cell receptor beta chains were sequenced from one sample in a study of tumor and adjacent non-tumor tissue in lung cancer. No cell sorting was done before RNA was extracted from the tissue. A modified ARM-PCR protocol with three rounds of nested PCR amplified TCRbeta. A single record per CDR3 protein comes from TCRdb applying MiXCR to the multiplex PCR reads. Among 65,000 to 95,000 distinct CDR3 sequences listed, approximately 79% were seen once. Sequencing was done on a sample of lung tumor tissue. The receptor source for this set is a woman between 45 and 65 years old with non-small cell lung cancer.

This clonotype was seen a handful of times. Germline is not matched at one junction end, which may reflect a read error. The chain employs TRBV4-1 and TRBJ1-5; TRBD1 agrees at 7 bases. Germline V gene sequence: CDR1 MGHRA, CDR2 YSYEKL. The CDR3 is 16 amino acids. CDR3 sequence (DNA): TGCGCCAGCCGCCAGGTATGGGACAGTATCCCCCAGGCCCAGCATTTT. Translation: CASRQVWDSIPQAQHF.

To note about this clonotype: One end of the junction fails to match germline, which may point to a read error. The CDR3 coding sequence is TGCAGTGCTAACCCGGGACAGGATCACAATAAGCAGTTCTTC. It encodes CSANPGQDHNKQFF. This chain connects TRBV20-1 to TRBJ2-1; 8 nucleotides agree with TRBD1. Germline lookup yields CDR1 DFQATT and CDR2 SNEGSKA (reference sequence). The CDR3 has 14 amino acids.

In the case of this clonotype: At one of its ends the junction is not consistent with the germline gene, which may arise from a read error. The J gene is TRBJ2-3, the V gene TRBV11-2; D remains ambiguous. Germline V CDR1 and CDR2: SGHAT, FQNNGV. This CDR3 comprises 13 residues. This chain's CDR3 is CVSSIAGADTQYF. The CDR3 nucleotides are TGTGTCAGCAGCATAGCTGGGGCAGATACGCAGTATTTT.

This clonotype was counted once. The rearrangement uses TRBV4-1 and TRBJ2-7; 8 nucleotides line up with TRBD2. The length of the CDR3 is 15 residues. CDR1 is MGHRA, CDR2 YSYEKL, per germline. The CDR3 loop is CTISLSTSGYYEQYF. In DNA, the CDR3 is TGCACCATCAGCCTAAGCACTAGCGGCTACTACGAGCAGTACTTC.

With regard to this clonotype: The conserved closing phenylalanine or tryptophan is absent in this CDR3, likely reflecting a read error. The rearrangement links TRBV4-1 to TRBJ1-5; D not resolved. Germline CDR1 MGHRA, CDR2 YSYEKL. The V end lost 4 bases, the J end lost 6 bases, and 16 bases lay between the germline ends. CDR3 length: 15 residues. This CDR3 is CASSPGDSPGQPQHC. CDR3 nucleotides: TGCGCCAGCAGCCCCGGGGATAGTCCTGGTCAGCCCCAGCATTGT.

This clonotype was counted at least ten times. V usage is TRBV20-1 and J usage is TRBJ1-2; D is unclear. This CDR3 has 15 residues. V dropped 0 bases and J dropped 7 bases, with 18 bases sitting between them. CDR1 and CDR2 from the germline V gene are DFQATT and SNEGSKA (reference sequence). CDR3 sequence: CSARDHGRTDLGYTF. The CDR3 region has the DNA TGCAGTGCTAGAGACCATGGACGGACGGATCTTGGCTACACCTTC.

This chain joins TRBV6-1 and TRBJ2-5, with unresolved D. Per the germline V gene, CDR1 is MNHNS and CDR2 is SASEGT. The CDR3 loop spans 12 amino acids. V shed 9 bases and J shed 9 bases, with 17 bases lying between them. The CDR3: CASHLRDEAQYF. CDR3 in DNA: TGTGCCAGTCACCTGAGAGATGAGGCCCAGTACTTC.

Turning to this clonotype: Its ends do not fully match the called genes, so a read error is possible. This rearrangement joins TRBV6-2 or TRBV6-3 to TRBJ1-5; unclear D gene. The CDR3 spans 14 residues. Germline CDR1 and CDR2: MNHEY and SVGEGT. The CDR3 nucleotides read TGTGCCAGCAGCCGAAGCGCTGAGAATCAGCCCCAGCGTTTT. As protein: CASSRSAENQPQRF.

V and J are TRBV29-1 and TRBJ2-1, with D tentatively TRBD2 (6 bases). Trimming took off 5 bases at V and 6 bases at J, with 23 bases between the two ends. Germline assignment: CDR1 SQVTM and CDR2 ANQGSEA. The CDR3 extends over 16 amino acids. As DNA, the CDR3 is TGCAGCGTTAACATTCCAGGAGGGAGAAGCTGCAATGAGCAGTTCTTC. Residues: CSVNIPGGRSCNEQFF.

The table lists this clonotype with a count of one. A read error may account for a junction end that differs from germline. The V call is TRBV28, the J call TRBJ1-4; TRBD1 might be the D (6 bases). This CDR3 comprises 15 residues. CDR1 MDHEN and CDR2 SYDVKM come from the germline V gene. CDR3 region: CASSRRTANNEKLFF. CDR3 DNA sequence: TGTGCGAGCAGCCGCAGGACAGCAAATAATGAAAAACTGTTTTTT.

By share, this clonotype ranks as medium-sized. The chain has TRBV11-2 and TRBJ2-1; TRBD1 matches 7 bases. This CDR3 region has 16 residues. In germline, CDR1 is SGHAT, CDR2 FQNNGV. V was clipped by 1 base and J by 6 bases; unmatched bases: 9. CDR3 nucleotides: TGTGCCAGCAGCTTAGCAGGGGGTATCGGGCTCAATGAGCAGTTCTTC. This sequence encodes CASSLAGGIGLNEQFF.

Details on this clonotype: Since the CDR3 does not end with the conserved phenylalanine or tryptophan, this likely comes from a read error. No DNA is shown, since the ends of the CDR3 on it are uncertain; the CDR3 is the one TCRdb lists. The CDR3 protein is CSARVSGNGDYTY. V gene TRBV20-1 combines with J gene TRBJ1-2; the D call TRBD1 from the table was never checked on the DNA. The CDR3 has 13 amino acids, counting both end residues. CDR1 and CDR2 (germline): DFQATT, SNEGSKA (reference sequence).

This clonotype appeared a few times. A much bigger clone sits one base away, suggesting this may be a read error. The chain joins TRBV24-1 to TRBJ2-5; no clear D gene. Germline V gives CDR1 KGHDR, CDR2 SFDVKD. This CDR3 region has 15 residues. The CDR3 sequence is CATNDSLRRQETQYF. CDR3 nucleotide sequence: TGTGCCACCAATGATTCGCTCCGGCGCCAAGAGACCCAGTACTTC.

This clonotype was picked up one time. The rearrangement links TRBV5-1 to TRBJ2-7, with 8 nucleotides matching TRBD2. This CDR3 comprises 16 residues. The V segment lost 4 bases and the J segment 3 bases; nucleotides outside the gene matches: 12. In germline, CDR1 is SGHRS, CDR2 YFSETQ. The CDR3 loop is CASSQTSVSFSYEQYF. In nucleotides, the CDR3 is TGCGCCAGCAGCCAGACTAGCGTAAGTTTTAGCTACGAGCAGTACTTC.

Concerning this clonotype: At one boundary the junction diverges from the germline segment, which might be a read error. V is TRBV12-3 or TRBV12-4 and J is TRBJ2-7; the D call may be TRBD1 or TRBD2 (5 bases each). CDR3 size: 15 residues. Here the CDR3 DNA reads TGTGCCAGCAGTTCATCGGGGCTTGGTCCCTACGAGCAGCACTTC. It yields the protein CASSSSGLGPYEQHF.

On this clonotype itself: The junction shows a germline mismatch at one end, possibly a read error. The J gene is TRBJ2-3, the V gene TRBV10-3; D is perhaps TRBD2 (6 bases). The CDR3 has 13 residues. Per the germline V gene, CDR1 is ENHRY and CDR2 is SYGVKD. Here the CDR3 DNA reads TGTGCCATAGCACGGGGGAGCACAGATACGCCGTATTTT. Translating it yields CAIARGSTDTPYF.

Only a few counts were recorded for this clonotype. An end of the junction does not agree with germline; a read error may underlie this. CDR3 DNA: TGCAGCGTCGGACAGTGGAGCTCCTACAGTGAGCAGTTCTTC. Protein sequence: CSVGQWSSYSEQFF. The chain combines TRBV29-1 with TRBJ2-1; D is perhaps TRBD1 (6 bases). CDR1 is SQVTM, CDR2 ANQGSEA, per germline. The CDR3 is 14 residues long.

As concerns this clonotype: Possible read error: a much larger clone is one base away. This likely comes from a read error, as the CDR3 has no conserved phenylalanine or tryptophan at its end. CDR3 residues: CASKGVNIEAFS. The CDR3 bases are TGTGCCAGCAAGGGGGTCAATATTGAAGCTTTCTCT. The J gene is TRBJ1-1, the V gene TRBV6-6; possibly TRBD1 for D (6 bases). Trimming left V 7 bases short and J 7 bases short, with 13 bases between. CDR3 size: 12 residues. CDR1 and CDR2 (germline): MNHNY, SVGAGI (reference sequence).

The V and J genes are TRBV5-6 and TRBJ2-7; 8 bases line up with TRBD2. The CDR3 runs to 13 residues. Germline lookup yields CDR1 SGHDT and CDR2 YYEEEE. CDR3 residues: CASSPAGVGEQYV. CDR3 nucleotide sequence: TGCGCCAGCAGCCCAGCGGGAGTGGGCGAGCAGTACGTC.

This clonotype appeared a single time. The CDR3 ends on some other residue instead of the conserved phenylalanine or tryptophan, so this is likely a read error. The DNA is omitted, as the CDR3 cannot be located on it reliably, and the CDR3 follows TCRdb's listing. This sequence joins TRBV12-3 or TRBV12-4 and TRBJ2-5. The CDR3 sequence runs 13 residues, both termini included. The CDR3 here is CAISVGDQETHYL.

This clonotype occurred once. The chain has TRBV20-1 and TRBJ2-3; D is ambiguous. CDR3 length: 13 residues. Germline loops: CDR1 DFQATT, CDR2 SNEGSKA (reference sequence). V lost 7 bases, J lost 2 bases, and 13 bases lay in between. For the CDR3, the DNA is TGCAGTGTTACCCAAGTGGACACAGATACGCAGTATTTT. This gives the protein CSVTQVDTDTQYF.

The chain recombines TRBV10-3 with TRBJ1-6; TRBD1 is a possible D gene (6 bases). Trimming removed 8 bases at V and 10 bases at J, with 15 bases between. The CDR3 is made up of 13 amino acids. Germline V gene data show CDR1 as ENHRY and CDR2 as SYGVKD. Here the CDR3 reads CAIPGDSWSPLHF. As DNA, the CDR3 is TGTGCCATCCCAGGGGATTCGTGGTCACCCCTCCACTTT.

As concerns this clonotype: The junction departs from the called germline gene at one end, perhaps through a read error. This chain links TRBV20-1 with TRBJ2-1; perhaps D is TRBD1 or TRBD2 (6 bases each). The CDR3 covers 16 residues. Germline values: CDR1 DFQATT, CDR2 SNEGSKA (reference sequence). CDR3 region: CSATDLLRQDYNEQSF. The CDR3 nucleotides are TGCAGTGCTACAGATCTTTTGAGACAGGACTACAATGAGCAATCCTTC.

To note about this clonotype: One junction end does not reproduce the germline sequence, and a read error may be involved. The chain links TRBV6-6 to TRBJ1-3; D ambiguous. The CDR3 has 13 residues. The V gene's germline CDR1 is MNHNY and CDR2 SVGAGI (reference sequence). The CDR3 DNA reads TGTGCCAGCACGGGAAATAATGGAAACCCCATATATTTT. This translates into CASTGNNGNPIYF.

For this clonotype: The junction differs from germline at one of its ends, possibly a read error. J is TRBJ2-1 and V is TRBV6-5, with TRBD2 matching 7 bases. CDR1 MNHEY and CDR2 SVGAGI come from the germline V gene. This CDR3 contains 11 residues. This chain's CDR3 is CASGLADEQFF. The CDR3 region has the DNA TGCGCCAGCGGTCTAGCGGATGAGCAGTTCTTC.

Details on this clonotype: A read error may be the cause here, since a much bigger clone is one base away. This sequence joins TRBV28 and TRBJ2-3; TRBD1 matches 7 bases. This CDR3 contains 14 residues. Germline V gene sequence: CDR1 MDHEN, CDR2 SYDVKM. In DNA, the CDR3 is TGTGCCAGCAGACAACGACAGGGAAGGGGTACGGAGTATTTT. Amino acids: CASRQRQGRGTEYF.

This chain joins TRBV10-3 and TRBJ2-7; 7 bases are shared with TRBD2. Germline V CDR1 and CDR2: ENHRY, SYGVKD. The CDR3 is made up of 15 amino acids. The CDR3 coding sequence is TGTGTCATAAGTCGACTAGCTGGAGGGACCTACGAGCAGTACTTC. Its protein is CVISRLAGGTYEQYF.

This sequence joins TRBV10-2 and TRBJ2-7, with D tentatively TRBD1 (7 bases). The germline V gene encodes CDR1 WSHSY and CDR2 SAAADI. V lost 8 bases, J lost 2 bases, and 19 bases lay in between. The CDR3 consists of 15 residues. The CDR3 region has the DNA TGCGCCAGCGGGAGGACAGGACCTGAGACCTACGAGCAGTACTTC. Translated: CASGRTGPETYEQYF.

A remark on this clonotype: Relative to the germline gene, one junction end is altered; a read error may explain this. The V and J genes are TRBV29-1 and TRBJ2-7; 7 bases agree with TRBD1. CDR3 length: 12 amino acids. CDR1 is SQVTM and CDR2 is ANQGSEA in the germline V gene. This chain's CDR3 is CNVGTVGYEQYF. The CDR3 DNA follows: TGCAACGTTGGGACAGTGGGTTACGAGCAGTACTTC.

The chain uses TRBV28 and TRBJ1-4, with D unclear. The CDR3 sequence is 16 residues long. Germline V gene lookup returns CDR1 MDHEN and CDR2 SYDVKM. V was trimmed by 5 bases and J by 0 bases, leaving 13 bases between them. CDR3 sequence (DNA): TGTGCCAGCAGTAAGACATGGAGTACAACTAATGAAAAACTGTTTTTT. Protein product: CASSKTWSTTNEKLFF.

CDR3 loop: CSARGVVAWFTDTQYF. In DNA, the CDR3 is TGCAGTGCTAGAGGCGTGGTAGCGTGGTTCACAGATACGCAGTATTTT. V gene TRBV20-1 combines with J gene TRBJ2-3, with D possibly TRBD2 on 5 matching bases. Trimming took 1 base from V and 2 from J, leaving 16 bases between them. Germline V gives CDR1 DFQATT, CDR2 SNEGSKA (reference sequence). The CDR3 runs 16 residues.